These 30 T cell receptor beta chains were all obtained from the same sample, sequenced in a study of blood T cell repertoires in COVID-19. Using immunoSEQ multiplex PCR, the repertoire was profiled, and TCRdb retains in-frame clones only, with some absent. The table has 200,000 or so clones, about 82% seen once. Input material: peripheral blood. The receptors shown here come from a young woman with acute or convalescent COVID-19.

This chain connects TRBV9 to TRBJ2-1, with 7 bases fitting TRBD1. V gave up 5 bases and J gave up 4 bases; unmatched junction bases: 6. CDR1 and CDR2 from the germline V gene are SGDLS and YYNGEE. The length of the CDR3 is 14 residues. DNA of the CDR3: TGTGCCAGCAGTCGGGACAGACGATACAATGAGCAGTTCTTC. Protein: CASSRDRRYNEQFF.

V and J are TRBV19 and TRBJ1-2; D may be TRBD1 (6 bases). In germline, CDR1 is LNHDA, CDR2 SQIVND (reference sequence). CDR3 size: 15 residues. V gave up 3 bases and J gave up 3 bases, with 14 bases separating them. CDR3 bases: TGTGCCAGTAGTATCTACGAAGGGGGGGACTATGGCTACACCTTC. Amino acid sequence: CASSIYEGGDYGYTF.

The J gene is TRBJ2-7, the V gene TRBV2, with 9 bases identical to TRBD1. J was trimmed by 0 bases and V by 5 bases; bases with no gene match: 2. This CDR3 contains 14 residues. Germline lookup yields CDR1 SNHLY and CDR2 FYNNEI. This chain's CDR3 is CASSTGQGSYEQYF. Written as DNA, the CDR3 is TGTGCCAGCAGTACGGGACAGGGCTCCTACGAGCAGTACTTC.

The chain has TRBV7-8 and TRBJ2-7; 15 bases line up with TRBD2. This CDR3 contains 18 residues. J gave up 5 bases and V 0 bases, and 8 bases lay outside the gene matches. Germline V gene data show CDR1 as SGHVS and CDR2 as FQNEAQ. The CDR3 sequence: CASSLAGTSGRWRDEQYF. The DNA of the CDR3 is TGTGCCAGCAGCTTAGCCGGGACTAGCGGGAGGTGGCGGGACGAGCAGTACTTC.

The chain combines TRBV18 with TRBJ2-3; TRBD2 is a possible D gene (6 bases). V lost 2 bases and J 4 bases, leaving 10 bases between the germline ends. Germline CDR1 is KGHSH and CDR2 is LQKENI. The CDR3 has 14 residues. CDR3 sequence (DNA): TGTGCCAGCTCACCAATAGCGGCCGCAGATACGCAGTATTTT. Encoded protein: CASSPIAAADTQYF. The entire variable domain, with the rest obtained from reference TRBV18 and TRBJ2-3, is as follows: NAGVMQNPRHLVRRRGQEARLRCSPMKGHSHVYWYRQLPEEGLKFMVYLQKENIIDESGMPKERFSAEFPKEGPSILRIQQVVRGDSAAYFCASSPIAAADTQYFGPGTRLTVL.

The chain couples TRBV5-4 to TRBJ1-2; D not certain. Germline CDR1 reads SGHNT; CDR2 reads YYREEE (reference sequence). V was clipped by 1 base and J by 8 bases, with 12 bases between them. The CDR3 is made up of 13 amino acids. The CDR3 DNA reads as TGTGCCAGCAGCTTGATGGGAGGGCGGGGCTACACCTTC. The encoded protein is CASSLMGGRGYTF.

V gene TRBV20-1 combines with J gene TRBJ2-3; 8 bases line up with TRBD2. With V trimmed by 3 bases and J by 6 bases, 11 bases remained unmatched. This CDR3 comprises 15 residues. The germline V gene encodes CDR1 DFQATT and CDR2 SNEGSKA (reference sequence). As DNA, the CDR3 is TGCAGTGCTAGTAGGGCTAGCGGGTTTGGGGATACGCAGTATTTT. Its protein is CSASRASGFGDTQYF.

The V and J genes are TRBV28 and TRBJ1-1, with 9 positions matching TRBD1. CDR1 and CDR2 from the germline V gene are MDHEN and SYDVKM. After removal of 3 bases from V and 5 bases from J, the junction contained 4 bases not matched to a gene. The CDR3 spans 14 residues. This CDR3 is CASSLGTGRTEAFF. In DNA, the CDR3 is TGTGCCAGCAGTTTGGGGACAGGGAGGACTGAAGCTTTCTTT.

The table lists this clone with a few counts. The chain uses TRBV27 and TRBJ2-7, with D possibly matching TRBD1 (6 bases). The V and J ends lost 2 bases and 3 bases respectively, with 11 bases between them. CDR3 length: 14 residues. The germline gives CDR1 MNHEY, CDR2 SMNVEV (reference sequence). This CDR3 reads CASSLRTEYYEQYF. For the CDR3, the DNA is TGTGCCAGCAGTTTAAGGACAGAGTACTACGAGCAGTACTTC.

This clone was recorded only once. The rearrangement links TRBV4-2 to TRBJ2-1, with a weak D call TRBD2 (6 bases). V dropped 0 bases and J dropped 3 bases, with 12 bases sitting between them. Germline V CDR1 and CDR2: LGHNA, YNFKEQ. The CDR3 contains 16 residues. In nucleotides, the CDR3 is TGTGCCAGCAGCCAAGATGGCGGGACCTTCTACAATGAGCAGTTCTTC. Its translation: CASSQDGGTFYNEQFF.

J is TRBJ2-3 and V is TRBV7-2; 10 nucleotides align to TRBD2. V shed 3 bases and J 1 base; nucleotides not matched to a gene: 1. The CDR3 sequence is 15 residues long. Germline CDR1 SGHTA, CDR2 FQGNSA. CDR3 coding DNA: TGTGCCAGCAGCTTCGGGACTAGCGGCACAGATACGCAGTATTTT. It specifies CASSFGTSGTDTQYF.

This clone has just one count. In DNA, the CDR3 is TGTGCCAGCAGGAAGGGACAGGCGTACAATGAGCAGTTCTTC. It codes for CASRKGQAYNEQFF. The V call is TRBV7-2, the J call TRBJ2-1; 8 bases fit TRBD1. Germline trimming cut 6 bases from V and 4 bases from J; bases unmatched to any gene: 5. The CDR3 covers 14 residues. CDR1 SGHTA and CDR2 FQGNSA come from the germline V gene.

The chain recombines TRBV7-2 with TRBJ2-5; TRBD2 matches 9 bases. Losses at the gene ends were 1 base for V and 5 bases for J; bases not matched to a gene: 5. The germline V gene has CDR1 SGHTA and CDR2 FQGNSA. CDR3 length equals 15 residues. The CDR3 reads CASSLVLAGGETQYF. DNA for the CDR3: TGTGCCAGCAGCTTAGTACTAGCGGGCGGGGAGACCCAGTACTTC.

There are many counts of this clone. The chain links TRBV9 to TRBJ2-7, with a possible D match to TRBD2 (6 bases). CDR1 and CDR2 from the germline V gene are SGDLS and YYNGEE. V dropped 3 bases and J dropped 3 bases, with 19 bases sitting between them. This CDR3 is 16 amino acids long. CDR3 loop: CASSGVGQGGDYEQYF. Here the CDR3 DNA reads TGTGCCAGCAGCGGGGTAGGCCAGGGAGGAGACTACGAGCAGTACTTC.

The genes are TRBV27 and TRBJ2-5, with D possibly TRBD2 on 5 matching bases. V lost 2 bases to trimming and J lost 4 bases, with 14 bases between them. Germline V lookup: CDR1 MNHEY, CDR2 SMNVEV (reference sequence). This CDR3 spans 15 amino acids. The CDR3 coding sequence is TGTGCCAGCAGTTTAAGCTGGCTAGCACGAGAGACCCAGTACTTC. Its translation is CASSLSWLARETQYF.

The CDR3 nucleotides read TGTGCCAGCAGTTTCCCCGGCCAGGGCGGAGGGAGGAACACTGAAGCTTTCTTT. This sequence encodes CASSFPGQGGGRNTEAFF. The rearrangement uses TRBV28 and TRBJ1-1, with a weak D call TRBD1 (5 bases). Germline V lookup: CDR1 MDHEN, CDR2 SYDVKM. V gave up 3 bases and J gave up 1 base, with 21 bases separating them. CDR3 length: 18 amino acids.

V is TRBV28 and J is TRBJ2-7, with 10 bases fitting TRBD1. V lost 8 bases to trimming and J lost 3 bases; unmatched junction nucleotides: 7. This CDR3 region has 14 residues. The germline V gene has CDR1 MDHEN and CDR2 SYDVKM. CDR3 sequence reads: CASSGTGVRYEQYF. The CDR3 DNA is TGTGCCAGCTCCGGGACAGGGGTCCGCTACGAGCAGTACTTC. The full variable domain, rest sourced from reference TRBV28 and TRBJ2-7, is DVKVTQSSRYLVKRTGEKVFLECVQDMDHENMFWYRQDPGLGLRLIYFSYDVKMKEKGDIPEGYSVSREKKERFSLILESASTNQTSMYLCASSGTGVRYEQYFGPGTRLTVT.

This chain joins TRBV11-2 and TRBJ1-3; D unclear. Germline assignment: CDR1 SGHAT and CDR2 FQNNGV. V lost 5 bases and J lost 0, with 8 bases in between. The CDR3 has 14 amino acids. Here the CDR3 reads CASSGLTSGNTIYF. In DNA form, the CDR3 reads TGTGCCAGCAGCGGACTGACCTCTGGAAACACCATATATTTT.

The rearrangement joins TRBV5-1 to TRBJ1-1, with unresolved D. The V gene lost 0 bases and the J gene lost 5 bases, with 14 bases spanning the gap. The CDR3 contains 15 residues. CDR1 SGHRS and CDR2 YFSETQ come from the germline V gene. CDR3 loop: CASSLAATAGTEAFF. The CDR3 nucleotides are TGCGCCAGCAGCTTGGCCGCAACAGCGGGAACTGAAGCTTTCTTT.

The gene calls are TRBV28 and TRBJ2-6; the D is unclear. Germline V lookup: CDR1 MDHEN, CDR2 SYDVKM. The V end was cut by 1 base, the J end by 0 bases, with 7 bases between. There are 16 residues in the CDR3. The CDR3 sequence is CASSLFPLSGANVLTF. Written as DNA, the CDR3 is TGTGCCAGCAGTTTATTTCCCCTCTCTGGGGCCAACGTCCTGACTTTC.

V gene TRBV6-1 combines with J gene TRBJ1-3, with D maybe TRBD1 (5 bases). This CDR3 has 15 amino acids. CDR1 and CDR2 from the germline V gene are MNHNS and SASEGT. The V gene lost 2 bases and the J gene lost 4 bases, with 12 bases spanning the gap. The DNA for the CDR3 is TGTGCCAGCAGTGAAAAGTCGGCAGGGGGAAACACCATATATTTT. Its protein is CASSEKSAGGNTIYF.

The rearrangement uses TRBV2 and TRBJ2-1; possibly TRBD2 for D (6 bases). Trimming left V 5 bases short and J 6 bases short, with 14 bases between. Germline V lookup: CDR1 SNHLY, CDR2 FYNNEI. This CDR3 region has 14 residues. In DNA, the CDR3 is TGTGCCAGCAGTCAGTTGGGGGGTCCCAATGAGCAGTTCTTC. Protein: CASSQLGGPNEQFF.

The V call is TRBV3-1 (or the pseudogene TRBV3-2), the J call TRBJ1-1; a possible D gene is TRBD1 (6 bases). Germline V gives CDR1 LGHDT, CDR2 YNNKEL (reference sequence). The CDR3 consists of 14 residues. Trimming took off 7 bases at V and 4 bases at J, with 16 bases between the two ends. CDR3: CASTSTRGGTEAFF. DNA for the CDR3: TGTGCCAGCACCTCTACAAGGGGGGGCACTGAAGCTTTCTTT.

This clone occurred a few times. The chain recombines TRBV5-5 with TRBJ1-5, with D perhaps matching TRBD1 (5 bases). Trimming took 4 bases from V and 4 from J, leaving 9 bases between them. The germline gives CDR1 SGHKS, CDR2 YYEKEE (reference sequence). The CDR3 contains 13 residues. The CDR3 is CASSLGPNQPQHF. DNA of the CDR3: TGTGCCAGCAGCCTGGGGCCAAATCAGCCCCAGCATTTT.

The chain uses TRBV4-1 and TRBJ1-2, with a tentative D call TRBD1 (5 bases). Between the trimmed V and J ends, which lost 8 bases and 5 bases, there was a span of 18 bases. The germline CDR1 and CDR2 sequences are MGHRA and YSYEKL. This CDR3 has 14 residues. CDR3 loop: CASRGSGGSYGYTF. The CDR3 nucleotides read TGCGCCAGCCGGGGGAGCGGGGGGTCTTATGGCTACACCTTC.

This sequence joins TRBV4-2 and TRBJ2-7, with TRBD2 matching 8 bases. V shed 2 bases, J shed 6 bases, and the junction held 9 bases outside the gene matches. CDR1 is LGHNA and CDR2 is YNFKEQ in the germline V gene. This CDR3 contains 15 residues. The CDR3 DNA reads TGTGCCAGCAGCCAAACCGCGGGGGGACTCTCCGAGCAGTACTTC. Translation gives CASSQTAGGLSEQYF.

This clone was picked up one time. This chain joins TRBV19 and TRBJ2-2; 7 bases map to TRBD1. Germline CDR1 LNHDA, CDR2 SQIVND (reference sequence). With 4 bases clipped from V and 2 bases from J, the junction kept 4 bases outside the gene matches. The CDR3 totals 15 residues. CDR3 sequence: CASSTRQGNTGELFF. The CDR3 nucleotides are TGTGCCAGTAGTACCCGACAGGGAAACACCGGGGAGCTGTTTTTT.

The V and J genes are TRBV5-4 and TRBJ2-7; TRBD1 agrees at 11 bases. The CDR3 is 15 residues long. The germline CDR1 and CDR2 sequences are SGHNT and YYREEE (reference sequence). V shed 0 bases and J 6 bases; nucleotides not matched to a gene: 5. The CDR3 nucleotides read TGTGCCAGCAGCTTGGAGGGCGGGACAGGGGGCGAGCAGTACTTC. Translation gives CASSLEGGTGGEQYF.

This clone was picked up one time. The V and J genes are TRBV27 and TRBJ1-2; no clear D. Germline V gene sequence: CDR1 MNHEY, CDR2 SMNVEV (reference sequence). This CDR3 comprises 15 residues. V was clipped by 3 bases and J by 0 bases, with 11 bases between them. Here the CDR3 reads CASSFIAWANYGYTF. CDR3 DNA sequence: TGTGCCAGCAGTTTCATAGCGTGGGCTAACTATGGCTACACCTTC.

The V call is TRBV9, the J call TRBJ2-3; D possibly corresponds to TRBD2 (6 bases). This CDR3 has 16 residues. CDR1 is SGDLS and CDR2 is YYNGEE in the germline V gene. The V end lost 3 bases, the J end lost 3 bases, and 17 bases lay between the germline ends. CDR3 nucleotide sequence: TGTGCCAGCAGCGAACGATTAGGCGCGGGGACAGATACGCAGTATTTT. The encoded protein is CASSERLGAGTDTQYF.